The sequence of this TCR beta chain was determined in a study of immune heterogeneity within non-small cell lung tumors. Broader study findings: Local T-cell clonality tracked local tumor mutational burden; the correlation was moderate but significant (R roughly 0.33). Site-unique high-frequency clones occurred alongside identical dominant CDR3 beta clonotypes that recurred across tumor sites within a patient. Between individual patients, the high-frequency T-cell receptor beta clonotypes largely differed.

Multiplex PCR amplified TCR beta CDR3 with 32 V and 13 J primers. TCRdb reanalysed the multiplex PCR reads using MiXCR and keeps one entry per CDR3 protein. The profile shows about 15,000 distinct CDR3 sequences, roughly 29% of them singletons. The CDR3 is 12 amino acids. CDR1 and CDR2 from the germline V gene are MNHEY and SMNVEV (reference sequence). With 6 bases removed from V and 4 bases from J, the gap between germline ends came to 7 bases. Samples each supplied 450 to 700 ng of bulk tumor genomic DNA as template. Biopsies that were spaced far apart were taken, several per primary tumor, during surgery. Patients with untreated, newly diagnosed non-small cell lung cancer underwent curative surgery. This clonotype has a handful of counts. Its matching antigen is unknown. A single base separates this from a much larger clone, so it may be a read error.

The sequence derives from a man aged 40-55 years with non-small cell lung cancer. The sequenced sample was lung tumor tissue. V is TRBV27 and J is TRBJ2-1; no firm D call. CDR3 protein: CASRIGYNEQFF. In DNA form, the CDR3 reads TGTGCCAGCAGAATCGGTTACAATGAGCAGTTCTTC.